This T cell receptor (beta chain) was documented in a study of T cells in Graves' hyperthyroidism and ophthalmopathy. Study summary: Before any treatment, at initial diagnosis, peripheral blood was collected.

It was RNA transcripts that yielded the amplified TCR beta CDR3 regions. The TCR CDR3 was amplified in a first-round RT-PCR using the HTBI primer set. MiXCR, run by TCRdb on the multiplex PCR reads, gives a single entry per CDR3 protein. The sample holds some 420,000 distinct CDR3 sequences; roughly 15% are singletons and the top ten take 5% to 6%. Recently diagnosed hyperthyroidism of less than 2 months' duration affected patients aged 18 to 65. V lost 0 bases and J lost 2; bases outside the gene matches: 15. This CDR3 is built from 19 residues. Germline assignment: CDR1 LNHNV and CDR2 YYDKDF (reference sequence). This clonotype was seen at least ten times.

Sequencing was carried out using blood. The chain couples TRBV15 to TRBJ2-5; 7 bases agree with TRBD2. The receptor was isolated from a woman in her late teens or twenties with Graves' hyperthyroidism. For the CDR3, the DNA is TGTGCCACCAGCAGAGATCTGGGTAGCGGGCGAGGGTTACAAGAGACCCAGTACTTC. Amino acid sequence: CATSRDLGSGRGLQETQYF.